A selection of T cell receptor beta chains follows, all from one sample in a study of blood T cells in healthy people across ages. Via MiXCR, TCRdb re-called the 5' RACE reads, giving one row per CDR3 protein. The repertoire consists of 1.5 million to 2 million distinct CDR3 sequences, with 30% to 40% occurring once and the leading ten covering approximately 22%. What was sequenced was blood. Receptor source: a human donor in good health. The CDR3 runs from the conserved cysteine through the conserved F or W. A D gene is named only where the DNA matches it firmly. The size of a clone is reported for some rows only, either as once, few or many, or as a class for expanded clones.

>TRBV11-2|TRBJ2-1|TRBD2|-
TGTGCCAGCAGCTCAACTAGCGGGGCACCCGACGAGTTCTTC
CASSSTSGAPDEFF
>TRBV2|TRBJ1-1|-|once
TGTGCCAGCAGTGGACGAGGTGGGGCGAACACTGAAGCTTTCTTT
CASSGRGGANTEAFF
>TRBV6-1|TRBJ2-5|TRBD2|few
TGTGCCAGCAGTGAATATCGAGGGACTGGGGGGGAGCAGTACTTC
CASSEYRGTGGEQYF
>TRBV7-2|TRBJ2-5|-|-
TGTGCCAGCAGCTTCGCGAGGGCTCAAGAGACCCAGTACTTC
CASSFARAQETQYF
>TRBV6-6|TRBJ2-4|-|few
TGTGCCAGCAGTGACCTCGGGGTGGGCAAAAACATTCAGTACTTC
CASSDLGVGKNIQYF
>TRBV4-3|TRBJ2-3|-|many
TGCGCCAGCCGGACAGAAGTGGGGAACGCGCTGACAGATACGCAGTATTTT
CASRTEVGNALTDTQYF
>TRBV24-1|TRBJ1-2|TRBD1|-
TGTGCCACCAGTGACCGAGACCGTGGACAGGGCGGTGGCTACACCTTC
CATSDRDRGQGGGYTF
>TRBV2|TRBJ2-3|-|-
TGTGCCAGCAGCACTTACGATACGCAGTATTTT
CASSTYDTQYF
>TRBV29-1|TRBJ2-2|TRBD1|once
TGCAGCGGGTGGACCGGGACAGGGTATTCCGGGGAGCTGTTTTTT
CSGWTGTGYSGELFF
>TRBV29-1|TRBJ2-6|-|-
TGCAGCGTTGGCCAGGTTGCGTCTGGGGCCAACGTCCTGACTTTC
CSVGQVASGANVLTF
>TRBV5-1|TRBJ2-7|-|few
TGCGCCAGCAGCTCAGTACAGGGCTGGGGCTCTACGGAGCAGTACTTC
CASSSVQGWGSTEQYF
>TRBV7-9|TRBJ2-1|-|few
TGTGCCAGCAGCTTAGACGCCCAGTCCTACAATGAGCAGTTCTTC
CASSLDAQSYNEQFF
>TRBV12-3/TRBV12-4|TRBJ2-1|-|-
TGTGCCAGCAGTTTGAGGGGGGTGGCTGAGCAGTTCTTC
CASSLRGVAEQFF
>TRBV20-1|TRBJ1-2|-|few
TGCAGTGCTAGAGTAGGGGAGAGATATGGCTACACCTTC
CSARVGERYGYTF
>TRBV5-1|TRBJ2-1|-|few
TGCGCCAGCTTGCCGACGGACGGGTCGAACTACAATGAGCAGTTCTTC
CASLPTDGSNYNEQFF
>TRBV11-3|TRBJ1-4|-|few
TGTGCCAGCAGCTTATGGCAAGATAATGAAAAACTGTTTTTT
CASSLWQDNEKLFF
>TRBV6-1|TRBJ2-1|TRBD1|few
TGTGCCAGCAGTGAAGTGGGACAGGGGGCTAGCAATGAGCAGTTCTTC
CASSEVGQGASNEQFF
>TRBV7-2|TRBJ2-1|-|few
TGTGCCAGCAGCTTAGCCCCTCGGGGTGAGCAGTTCTTC
CASSLAPRGEQFF
>TRBV7-2|TRBJ2-7|TRBD1|-
TGTGCCAGCAGCCAGGGACAGGCTTTCGGCGAGCAGTACTTC
CASSQGQAFGEQYF
>TRBV20-1|TRBJ2-4|-|-
TGCAGTGCTAGAGATCCATATATTGCGGCGGTAGCCAAAAACATTCAATACTTC
CSARDPYIAAVAKNIQYF
>TRBV7-8|TRBJ2-7|TRBD1|-
TGTGCCAGCAGCCGTCCGGGACAGGGGGACGAGCAGTACTTC
CASSRPGQGDEQYF
>TRBV6-6|TRBJ2-7|TRBD1|many
TGTGCCAGCAGCCGGGACAGATCCTACGAGCAGTACTTC
CASSRDRSYEQYF
>TRBV4-3|TRBJ2-6|-|-
TGCGCCAGCAGCCCTCAACCTGCCTCTGGGGCCAACGTCCTGACTTTC
CASSPQPASGANVLTF
>TRBV2|TRBJ2-2|-|-
TGTGCCAGCAGCACAAACAGGGACCCCACCGGGGAGCTGTTTTTT
CASSTNRDPTGELFF
>TRBV9|TRBJ2-4|-|-
TGTGCCAGCAGCGTAGTGGCGGGGAAAAACATTCAGTACTTC
CASSVVAGKNIQYF
>TRBV9|TRBJ2-1|-|few
TGTGCCAGCAGCGAGGGACGATGGAATGAGCAGTTCTTC
CASSEGRWNEQFF
>TRBV9|TRBJ2-7|TRBD2|many
TGTGCCAGCAGCCCGGGACTAGCGGGGGTCTTCGGGACCTACGAGCAGTACTTC
CASSPGLAGVFGTYEQYF
>TRBV12-3/TRBV12-4|TRBJ2-7|-|-
TGTGCCAGCAGTTTAACCCCTAGGGCCCAGTACTTC
CASSLTPRAQYF
>TRBV5-1|TRBJ2-5|TRBD2|-
TGCGCCAGCAGACTTAGCGGGGTACAAGAGACCCAGTACTTC
CASRLSGVQETQYF
>TRBV27|TRBJ2-7|-|-
TGTGCCAGCAGCCTCTTCTCCGGGGGTTACTCCTACGAGCAGTACTTC
CASSLFSGGYSYEQYF
>TRBV7-6|TRBJ2-1|-|few
TGTGCCAGCAGCTCCACGGGGAGACAGCTAAGAAATGAGCAGTTCTTC
CASSSTGRQLRNEQFF
>TRBV6-5|TRBJ2-3|TRBD2|-
TGTGCCAGCAGTTATACGCAACTAGCGGGGGACAGCACAGATACGCAGTATTTT
CASSYTQLAGDSTDTQYF
>TRBV5-6|TRBJ1-2|-|many
TGTGCCAGCACCCTCGGGGTGTACGGCTACACCTTC
CASTLGVYGYTF
>TRBV7-2|TRBJ1-2|TRBD1|-
TGTGCCAGCAGCTTTACCAGGGGGCGGAACTATGGCTACACCTTC
CASSFTRGRNYGYTF
>TRBV7-2|TRBJ2-1|TRBD2|few
TGTGCCAGCAGCTTGGTAAGCGGGGCAACCTACAATGAGCAGTTCTTC
CASSLVSGATYNEQFF
>TRBV9|TRBJ1-1|-|-
TGTGCCAGCAGCGTAGGGGGGACTTCTGAAGCTTTCTTT
CASSVGGTSEAFF
>TRBV29-1|TRBJ1-5|TRBD1|-
TGCAGCGTTGAACCTCTGGACAGGAATCAGCCCCAGCATTTT
CSVEPLDRNQPQHF
>TRBV6-2/TRBV6-3|TRBJ2-7|TRBD1|-
TGTGCCAGCAGTTTTATTCCGGGACAGGGTACCTACGAGCAGTACTTC
CASSFIPGQGTYEQYF
>TRBV6-2/TRBV6-3|TRBJ2-1|-|few
TGTGCCAGCACCGGGGGCCTCTACAATGAGCAGTTCTTC
CASTGGLYNEQFF
>TRBV28|TRBJ2-1|-|-
TGTGCCAGCAGTTCCGGGCCGGGTTACGAGCAGTTCTTC
CASSSGPGYEQFF
>TRBV6-6|TRBJ1-3|-|few
TGTGCCAGCAGTTACTCGGCAGGGCAAGGAAACACCATATATTTT
CASSYSAGQGNTIYF
>TRBV2|TRBJ1-6|TRBD1|few
TGTGCCAGCGCCCTACCGACAGGGGGAAATTCACCCCTCCACTTT
CASALPTGGNSPLHF
>TRBV7-2|TRBJ2-1|-|-
TGTGCCAGCAGCCAGTGGAGGGCAGGGCGTGCTGAGCAGTTCTTC
CASSQWRAGRAEQFF
>TRBV12-3/TRBV12-4|TRBJ1-2|-|-
TGTGCCAGCAGCCCGACAGGCTGGAGATTTGGCTACACTTTC
CASSPTGWRFGYTF
>TRBV11-2|TRBJ1-2|TRBD1|-
TGTGCCAGCAGCCTGGACAGGATTGCGGGCTACACCTTC
CASSLDRIAGYTF
>TRBV11-3|TRBJ2-3|TRBD2|-
TGTGCCAGCAGCCCTTTCCCCCCAGCGGGGAAGGGGACAGATACGCAGTATTTT
CASSPFPPAGKGTDTQYF
>TRBV29-1|TRBJ2-3|TRBD2|few
TGCAGCGTTGATCCGCTAGCGGGGGGCACAGATACGCAGTATTTT
CSVDPLAGGTDTQYF
>TRBV7-2|TRBJ1-2|TRBD1|-
TGTGCCAGCAGCTTAGGTGGGACAGCAGGGGCTTATGGCTACACCTTC
CASSLGGTAGAYGYTF
>TRBV5-6|TRBJ1-2|TRBD1|-
TGTGCCAGCAGCTCTGGACAGGGTTATGGCGACACCTTC
CASSSGQGYGDTF
>TRBV7-2|TRBJ2-3|-|few
TGTGCCAGCAGCCCAGTGACCAGCACAGATACGCAGTATTTT
CASSPVTSTDTQYF
>TRBV4-3|TRBJ2-7|-|-
TGCGCCAGCAGCCAAGATCAACAGATCAAGCAGTACTTC
CASSQDQQIKQYF
>TRBV7-7|TRBJ1-1|-|-
TGTGCTAGGTCACAACAGGGTGAGGACACTGGAGCTTTCTTT
CARSQQGEDTGAFF